The present T cell receptor beta chain was sequenced within a study of cytomegalovirus exposure and HLA in healthy donors. Overall study: Early on, a data release was issued that held roughly 80 million unique TCRs from HLA-typed donors. Study-wide findings and caveats: It was assumed in the presence/absence analyses that sequencing depth was roughly uniform across donors. A link between a missense DCLRE1C variant and TCR beta V- and J-gene trimming emerged from a later analysis. Later work found most CMV-associated TCR beta chains apparently HLA-restricted.

On this clone: Antigen specificity is unknown.

This PCR relied on a set of 60 Vbeta primers and 13 Jbeta primers. Only in-frame clones appear in the TCRdb table, and some are missing; sequencing was by immunoSEQ multiplex PCR. The sample consists of roughly 110,000 clones, roughly four fifths of them appearing once. Germline V gives CDR1 MNHNS, CDR2 SASEGT. The CDR3 loop spans 15 amino acids. Trimming took 5 bases from V and 1 from J; bases not matched to a gene: 6. The sequencing sample was made of PBMCs. The sequence was collected from a man aged 50 to 60 in good health and CMV-seronegative. This chain links TRBV6-1 with TRBJ2-5; 8 positions match TRBD1. As DNA, the CDR3 is TGTGCCAGCAGTCATACTACAGGGGGCCAAGAGACCCAGTACTTC. Its protein product is CASSHTTGGQETQYF.